This T cell receptor (beta chain) comes out of a study of T-cell reconstitution after alpha-beta-depleted transplantation in children. Germline-derived CDR1 and CDR2 are MDHEN and SYDVKM. There are 15 residues in the CDR3. The V gene lost 7 bases and the J gene lost 2 bases, with 12 bases spanning the gap. This clonotype was found a few times. No antigen is known for it. Findings and caveats of the study: Several hundred expanded graft clones reportedly gave rise to the alpha-beta T cells present about two months after transplant. Newly made T cells mostly supplied T-cell counts and diversity one year after transplant. TCRbeta diversity was high at day 60 in some patients (a result of surviving recipient T cells and thymic progenitors).

Molecular barcoding with unique molecular identifiers was used for the TCRbeta library. TCRdb called the PCR reads again in MiXCR, with one record for every CDR3 protein. The sample carries about 240,000 distinct CDR3 sequences, about 25% recorded once. The V call is TRBV28, the J call TRBJ2-6, with a possible D match to TRBD1 (6 bases). The receptor comes from a girl aged 2 to 10 with Fanconi anemia, due to receive a stem cell transplant. The sample here was PBMCs, taken before TCRalphabeta/CD19-depleted stem cell transplant. This CDR3 reads CASNKSGAGANVLTF. The CDR3 nucleotides are TGTGCCAGCAATAAATCAGGGGCTGGGGCCAACGTCCTGACTTTC.